The next 10 T cell receptor beta chains were all read from a single sample in a study of T cells in Graves' hyperthyroidism and ophthalmopathy. Template material for amplifying TCR beta CDR3 regions consisted of RNA transcripts. RT-PCR in the first round (using the HTBI primer set) targeted the TCR CDR3. Via MiXCR, TCRdb re-called the multiplex PCR reads, giving one row per CDR3 protein. Counted here are over 550,000 distinct CDR3 sequences, roughly 17% occurring once; the ten biggest clones make up around a sixth. The source material was blood. These receptors originate from a woman younger than 30 with Graves' hyperthyroidism.

This clonotype has ten or more counts. The gene calls are TRBV18 and TRBJ1-1; the D gene is possibly TRBD1 (6 bases). Germline V gives CDR1 KGHSH, CDR2 LQKENI. The CDR3 sequence is 14 residues long. The V gene lost 2 bases and the J gene lost 5 bases, with 12 bases spanning the gap. The CDR3 bases are TGTGCCAGCTCACCAAGGGACACTTATACTGAAGCTTTCTTT. Amino acid sequence: CASSPRDTYTEAFF.

This clonotype was recorded many times. The rearrangement joins TRBV20-1 to TRBJ2-7; TRBD2 matches at 15 bases. This CDR3 is 15 amino acids long. The ends lost 1 base at V and 5 bases at J; junction bases unmatched: 3. In germline, CDR1 is DFQATT, CDR2 SNEGSKA (reference sequence). CDR3 sequence: CSARAGTSGRNEQYF. CDR3 nucleotides: TGCAGTGCTAGAGCCGGGACTAGCGGGAGGAACGAGCAGTACTTC.

This clonotype was detected ten times or more. The V call is TRBV20-1, the J call TRBJ2-7; D possibly corresponds to TRBD1 (6 bases). The V end was cut by 4 bases, the J end by 6 bases, with 16 bases between. Germline lookup yields CDR1 DFQATT and CDR2 SNEGSKA (reference sequence). The CDR3 has 13 residues. CDR3 nucleotide sequence: TGCAGTGCTAAACAGGGAAACCTGGGCGAGCAGTACTTC. This codes for CSAKQGNLGEQYF.

This clonotype came up many times. The rearrangement links TRBV12-3 or TRBV12-4 to TRBJ2-1; 14 bases match TRBD2. CDR3 length equals 18 residues. V lost 6 bases, J lost 4 bases, and 11 bases stayed unmatched. The CDR3 DNA reads TGTGCCAGCAGCCCCGGACTAGCGGGGGGCTGGGTATACAATGAGCAGTTCTTC. It specifies CASSPGLAGGWVYNEQFF.

There are a few counts of this clonotype. The chain uses TRBV9 and TRBJ1-4, with 8 bases matching TRBD1. Germline CDR1 SGDLS, CDR2 YYNGEE. Trimming at V came to 4 bases and at J to 8 bases, leaving 16 bases not matched to a gene. The CDR3 covers 17 residues. The CDR3 DNA is TGTGCCAGCAGCCATGGGACAGGCTTTCGGAGGGAGGAAAAACTGTTTTTT. It codes for CASSHGTGFRREEKLFF.

The V and J genes are TRBV6-6 and TRBJ2-6; 7 bases align to TRBD1. CDR3 length equals 17 residues. Germline V gene sequence: CDR1 MNHNY, CDR2 SVGAGI (reference sequence). Germline trimming cut 1 base from V and 2 bases from J; bases unmatched to any gene: 5. This CDR3 reads CASSYWPRGTGANVLTF. For the CDR3, the DNA is TGTGCCAGCAGTTACTGGCCCAGGGGGACTGGGGCCAACGTCCTGACTTTC.

In this sample, this clonotype turned up a few times. One end of the junction is discordant with germline, which a read error may explain. This chain uses TRBV6-5 with TRBJ2-5; possibly TRBD2 for D (6 bases). Germline CDR1 MNHEY, CDR2 SVGAGI. This CDR3 is built from 16 residues. Here the CDR3 reads CASSYDAASDQESQYF. Here the CDR3 DNA reads TGTGCCAGCAGTTACGACGCGGCTAGCGACCAAGAGTCCCAGTACTTC.

This clonotype showed up just a few times. The chain recombines TRBV29-1 with TRBJ2-1, with D maybe TRBD2 (5 bases). V lost 4 bases and J lost 0, with 25 bases in between. CDR1 is SQVTM and CDR2 is ANQGSEA in the germline V gene. This CDR3 has 19 residues. Written as DNA, the CDR3 is TGCAGCGTTGTAGCGCGTCGGCAGCACGGAGGAAGCTCCTACAATGAGCAGTTCTTC. This gives the protein CSVVARRQHGGSSYNEQFF.

This clonotype was recorded a few times. The gene calls are TRBV7-2 and TRBJ1-5; possibly TRBD1 for D (6 bases). The CDR3 runs 18 residues. CDR1 SGHTA and CDR2 FQGNSA come from the germline V gene. Trimming shortened V by 1 base and J by 7 bases, and 23 bases separated the two germline ends. The CDR3 region has the DNA TGTGCCAGCAGCTTAGGGTACGGTGGGGGCCCCTTAGGGCAGCCCCAGCATTTT. This encodes CASSLGYGGGPLGQPQHF.

This clonotype was seen at least ten times. V is TRBV5-6 and J is TRBJ2-7; 10 nucleotides agree with TRBD1. The CDR3 is 13 residues long. Germline CDR1 SGHDT, CDR2 YYEEEE. The V gene end was trimmed by 7 bases and the J gene end by 6 bases; junction bases not matched to a gene: 7. The CDR3 bases are TGTGCCAGCCGACGACAGGGGGCTCCCGAGCAGTACTTC. Its protein is CASRRQGAPEQYF.